This TCR beta chain originates from a study of blood T cell repertoires in COVID-19. At the level of the study: Sources were T cells, B-cell-depleted T cells, or PBMCs; the material itself was cDNA or gDNA.

Original methodology: The assay estimated nucleated cells by amplifying reference gene primers. The assay was immunoSEQ multiplex PCR, and TCRdb's table has in-frame clones only and misses some. From that table come the V and J calls and clone size; the DNA was used to work out D and trimming. Altogether a few hundred thousand clones are present, more than 85% being singletons, with the ten largest covering 15% to 20%. Trimming cost V 1 base and J 7 bases; bases outside gene matches: 7. This CDR3 contains 17 residues. Germline V gene data show CDR1 as LGHNA and CDR2 as YSLEER. Recovery meant two consecutive negative NP/OP PCR tests, professional clearance, or resolved symptoms.

The specimen sequenced was PBMCs or T cells enriched from blood (not recorded which). The chain carries TRBV4-3 and TRBJ2-1, with 13 bases fitting TRBD2. This clonotype was obtained from a woman in her twenties or thirties who had recovered from COVID-19. The CDR3: CASSQAGLAGDHNEQFF. CDR3 bases: TGCGCCAGCAGCCAAGCCGGACTAGCGGGAGACCATAATGAGCAGTTCTTC.